The next 7 T cell receptor beta chains were all read from a single sample in a study of blood T cell repertoires in COVID-19. Clones were read by immunoSEQ multiplex PCR, and TCRdb kept only the in-frame ones, dropping some. The top ten hold about 2% of the sample, which has around 120,000 clones, 80% seen once. The sample taken for sequencing was peripheral blood. These receptor sequences come from a man in his 70s with acute or convalescent COVID-19.

This clone was seen once. This chain connects TRBV7-2 to TRBJ2-5; D possibly corresponds to TRBD1 (6 bases). V was trimmed by 5 bases and J by 3 bases, leaving 16 bases between them. Germline V lookup: CDR1 SGHTA, CDR2 FQGNSA. The CDR3 loop spans 15 amino acids. The CDR3 is CASSPGTLQKETQYF. The CDR3, as DNA: TGTGCCAGCAGCCCCGGGACACTTCAGAAAGAGACCCAGTACTTC.

This clone has a handful of counts. The chain links TRBV4-2 to TRBJ2-3; D is possibly TRBD1 (6 bases). There are 16 residues in the CDR3. V was pared by 5 bases and J by 6 bases, with 21 bases between. The V gene's germline CDR1 is LGHNA and CDR2 YNFKEQ. Written as DNA, the CDR3 is TGTGCCAGCAGCTTTCACCCTCAGGGGAATCAGGATACGCAGTATTTT. Protein sequence: CASSFHPQGNQDTQYF.

The chain carries TRBV5-1 and TRBJ1-1; TRBD1 might be the D (6 bases). V lost 4 bases and J lost 4, with 20 bases in between. CDR3 length equals 16 residues. CDR1 and CDR2 from the germline V gene are SGHRS and YFSETQ. The CDR3 here is CASSLRPGAGGTEAFF. For the CDR3, the DNA is TGCGCCAGCAGCCTTCGACCGGGGGCGGGGGGCACTGAAGCTTTCTTT.

The count of this clone is one. The genes are TRBV10-1 and TRBJ2-7; 13 nucleotides line up with TRBD2. The junction had 3 bases not matched to a gene; V was cut back by 0 bases and J by 7 bases. From germline, CDR1 is WNHNN and CDR2 SYGVQD (reference sequence). The CDR3 covers 15 residues. The DNA for the CDR3 is TGCGCCAGCAGTGAGTCGGGACTAGCGGGGATGGAGCAGTACTTC. The encoded protein is CASSESGLAGMEQYF.

The chain joins TRBV6-5 to TRBJ2-4; 9 nucleotides align to TRBD1. With 7 bases clipped from V and 5 bases from J, the junction kept 6 bases outside the gene matches. From germline, CDR1 is MNHEY and CDR2 SVGAGI. The CDR3 consists of 14 residues. The CDR3 sequence: CASIGTGKENIQYF. The CDR3 DNA is TGTGCCAGCATAGGGACAGGGAAGGAAAACATTCAGTACTTC.

V usage is TRBV28 and J usage is TRBJ2-1; 8 positions match TRBD2. This CDR3 spans 15 amino acids. Germline assignment: CDR1 MDHEN and CDR2 SYDVKM. J gave up 7 bases and V 6 bases, and 11 bases lay outside the gene matches. CDR3 region: CASSRGGGARNEQFF. The CDR3 DNA is TGTGCCAGCAGCCGGGGGGGAGGGGCTAGAAATGAGCAGTTCTTC. Using reference TRBV28 and TRBJ2-1 for the parts outside the CDR3, the full variable domain is DVKVTQSSRYLVKRTGEKVFLECVQDMDHENMFWYRQDPGLGLRLIYFSYDVKMKEKGDIPEGYSVSREKKERFSLILESASTNQTSMYLCASSRGGGARNEQFFGPGTRLTVL.

The chain combines TRBV6-2 or TRBV6-3 with TRBJ1-6; the D is unclear. There are 16 residues in the CDR3. V lost 1 base, J lost 0 bases, and 7 bases lay in between. Germline CDR1 and CDR2: MNHEY and SVGEGT. The DNA of the CDR3 is TGTGCCAGCAGTTACTACACACGCTCCTATAATTCACCCCTCCACTTT. This encodes CASSYYTRSYNSPLHF.